This TCR beta chain was recorded in a study of PD-1 blockade in classical Hodgkin lymphoma. Whole-study results and caveats: Significantly greater TCR diversity emerged by C4D1 in CD4+ cells but not CD8+ cells. Patients were excluded if nivolumab began under 1 year after ASCT (the autologous transplant). Complete responders possessed baseline diversity comparable to newly diagnosed patients.

This clone was seen a single time. Antigen specificity is unknown. Each of the patients experienced relapse following autologous stem cell transplantation, and their brentuximab vedotin exposure differed. CDR1 is MGHRA and CDR2 is YSYEKL in the germline V gene. The CDR3 totals 16 residues. The V and J ends lost 4 bases and 3 bases respectively, with 16 bases between them. TCRdb keeps only in-frame clones here, not all; method: immunoSEQ multiplex PCR. The repertoire consists of 20,000 to 30,000 clones, with 82% occurring once and the leading ten covering approximately 10%. This rearrangement joins TRBV4-1 to TRBJ2-4, with TRBD2 as a possible D gene (6 bases). This sequence was found in a human donor with classical Hodgkin lymphoma. This specimen consisted of peripheral blood mononuclear cells (PBMCs), obtained before the second cycle of nivolumab. This CDR3 is CASSPVGGVIKNIQYF. In DNA form, the CDR3 reads TGCGCCAGCAGCCCGGTAGGAGGGGTAATCAAAAACATTCAGTACTTC.